This T cell receptor (beta chain) was documented in a study of blood T cell repertoires in COVID-19. Study details: Italy, Spain and the United States were the sources of the convalescent and acute COVID-19 samples.

This clone was detected a few times. This study enrolled people aged roughly 18 to 89 from roughly 24 US geographic areas. Cohorts were determined from participant-reported clinical history. Trimming stripped 0 bases from V and 10 bases from J, with 13 bases between. CDR1 is SGDLS, CDR2 YYNGEE, per germline. The CDR3 spans 13 residues. The repertoire was sequenced with immunoSEQ multiplex PCR; TCRdb's copy has only in-frame clones and lacks some. Here the sample spans approximately 220,000 clones, 85% to 90% being singletons. This receptor was obtained from a woman aged 18-29 years in a cohort exposed to, infected with or recovered from COVID-19 (not recorded which). This chain links TRBV9 with TRBJ1-2; possible D gene TRBD1, 6 bases. Sequenced: PBMCs or T cells enriched from blood (not recorded which). The CDR3 here is CASSVGWGPDYTF. CDR3 nucleotides: TGTGCCAGCAGCGTAGGTTGGGGGCCGGACTACACCTTC.